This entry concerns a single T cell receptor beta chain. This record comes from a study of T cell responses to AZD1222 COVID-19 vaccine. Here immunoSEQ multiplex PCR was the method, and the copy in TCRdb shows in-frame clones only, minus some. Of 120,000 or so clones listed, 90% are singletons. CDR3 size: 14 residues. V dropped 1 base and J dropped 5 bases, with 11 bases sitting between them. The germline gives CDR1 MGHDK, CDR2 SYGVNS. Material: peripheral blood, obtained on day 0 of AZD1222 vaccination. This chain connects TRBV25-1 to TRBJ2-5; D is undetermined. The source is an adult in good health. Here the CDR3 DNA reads TGTGCCAGCAGTGAATTTCGCAAAGGGGAGACCCAGTACTTC. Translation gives CASSEFRKGETQYF.